This T cell receptor beta chain was found in a study of cytomegalovirus exposure and HLA in healthy donors. Background on the study: Early on, a data release was issued that held 80 million or so unique TCRs from HLA-typed donors. Study results and limitations: Reported findings show TCR beta sequences accurately forecast HLA-A and HLA-B alleles in most subjects. Under in vitro conditions, three CMV-associated chains were confirmed as specific for CMV antigens.

Points on this clone: Its antigen is still unknown.

It was with 60 Vbeta and 13 Jbeta primers that the PCR ran. Some clones are missing from TCRdb's copy, which holds only in-frame ones; the method was immunoSEQ multiplex PCR. The sample yields 150,000 to 200,000 clones, less than 90% seen once. Germline V gene lookup returns CDR1 MGHRA and CDR2 YSYEKL. Trimming at V came to 1 base and at J to 7 bases, leaving 18 bases not matched to a gene. The CDR3 spans 19 residues. The chain recombines TRBV4-1 with TRBJ2-4; 8 positions agree with TRBD1. The sequencing input was PBMCs. This clonotype originated in a girl under three years old in good health and CMV-seronegative. The CDR3 region is CASSQASLTGEGPLNIQYF. The CDR3 nucleotides are TGCGCCAGCAGCCAAGCGTCTCTGACAGGGGAAGGCCCTTTGAACATTCAGTACTTC.